This T cell receptor (beta chain) was identified during a study of shared clonotypes between healthy human individuals. Germline V gene sequence: CDR1 LNHDA, CDR2 SQIVND (reference sequence). The CDR3 length is 13 residues. V lost 6 bases and J lost 4, with 12 bases in between. TCRdb keeps only in-frame clones here, not all; method: immunoSEQ multiplex PCR. The table has roughly 640,000 clones, roughly 70% seen once; the top ten hold approximately 1.7%. Sequencing input: memory CD4+ T cells sorted from blood. Subset reported: CD45RA-negative fraction. The chain carries TRBV19 and TRBJ2-5; D remains unclear. The sequence was collected from a woman aged 25 to 39 in good health. Written as DNA, the CDR3 is TGTGCCAGTAGCTTACGGAGTGGAGAGACCCAGTACTTC. Residues: CASSLRSGETQYF.